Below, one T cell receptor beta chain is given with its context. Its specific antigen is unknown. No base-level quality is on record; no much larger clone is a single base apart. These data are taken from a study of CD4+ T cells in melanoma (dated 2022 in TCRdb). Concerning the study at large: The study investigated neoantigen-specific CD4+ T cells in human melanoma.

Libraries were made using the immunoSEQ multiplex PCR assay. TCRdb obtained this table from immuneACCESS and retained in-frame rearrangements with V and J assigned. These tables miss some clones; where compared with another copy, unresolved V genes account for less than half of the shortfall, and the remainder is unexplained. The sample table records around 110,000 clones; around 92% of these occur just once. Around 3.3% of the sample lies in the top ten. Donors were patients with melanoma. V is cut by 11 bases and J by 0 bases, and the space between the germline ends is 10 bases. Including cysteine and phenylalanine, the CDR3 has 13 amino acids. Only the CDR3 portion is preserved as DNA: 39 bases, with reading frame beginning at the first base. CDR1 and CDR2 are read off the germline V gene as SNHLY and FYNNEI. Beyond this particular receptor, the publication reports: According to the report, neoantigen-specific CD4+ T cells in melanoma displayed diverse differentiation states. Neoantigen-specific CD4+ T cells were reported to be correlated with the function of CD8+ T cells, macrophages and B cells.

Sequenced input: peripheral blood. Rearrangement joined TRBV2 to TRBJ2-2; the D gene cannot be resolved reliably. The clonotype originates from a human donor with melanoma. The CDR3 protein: CAVRVSNTGELFF. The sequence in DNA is TGTGCCGTCCGGGTCTCGAACACCGGGGAGCTGTTTTTT.